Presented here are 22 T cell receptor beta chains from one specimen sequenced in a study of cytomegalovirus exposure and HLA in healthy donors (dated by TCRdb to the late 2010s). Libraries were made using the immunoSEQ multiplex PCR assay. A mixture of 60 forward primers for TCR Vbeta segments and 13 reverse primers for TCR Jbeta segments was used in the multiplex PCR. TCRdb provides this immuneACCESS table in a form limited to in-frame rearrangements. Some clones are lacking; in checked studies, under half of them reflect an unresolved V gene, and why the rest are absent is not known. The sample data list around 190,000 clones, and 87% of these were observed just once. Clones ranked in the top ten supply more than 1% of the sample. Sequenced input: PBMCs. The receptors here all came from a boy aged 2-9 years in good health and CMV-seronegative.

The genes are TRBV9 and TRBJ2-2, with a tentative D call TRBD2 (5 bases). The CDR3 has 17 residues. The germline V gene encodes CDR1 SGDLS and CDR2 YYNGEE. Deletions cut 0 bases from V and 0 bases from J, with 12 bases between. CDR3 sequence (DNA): TGTGCCAGCAGCGTAGAACGGGGAGCCTCGAACACCGGGGAGCTGTTTTTT. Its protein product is CASSVERGASNTGELFF.

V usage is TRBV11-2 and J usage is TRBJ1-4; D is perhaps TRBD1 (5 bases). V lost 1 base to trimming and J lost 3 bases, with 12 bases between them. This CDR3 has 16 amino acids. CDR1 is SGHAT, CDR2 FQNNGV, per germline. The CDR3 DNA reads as TGTGCCAGCAGCTTAGGCGACAGTCCCCCTAATGAAAAACTGTTTTTT. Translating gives CASSLGDSPPNEKLFF.

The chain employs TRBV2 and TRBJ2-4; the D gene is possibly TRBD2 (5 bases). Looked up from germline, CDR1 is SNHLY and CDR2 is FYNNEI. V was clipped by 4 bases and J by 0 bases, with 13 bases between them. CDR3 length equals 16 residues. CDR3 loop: CASSGSGNRAKNIQYF. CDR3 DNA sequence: TGTGCCAGCAGTGGGTCGGGGAACCGAGCCAAAAACATTCAGTACTTC. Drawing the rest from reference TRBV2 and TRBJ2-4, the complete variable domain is EPEVTQTPSHQVTQMGQEVILRCVPISNHLYFYWYRQILGQKVEFLVSFYNNEISEKSEIFDDQFSVERPDGSNFTLKIRSTKLEDSAMYFCASSGSGNRAKNIQYFGAGTRLSVL.

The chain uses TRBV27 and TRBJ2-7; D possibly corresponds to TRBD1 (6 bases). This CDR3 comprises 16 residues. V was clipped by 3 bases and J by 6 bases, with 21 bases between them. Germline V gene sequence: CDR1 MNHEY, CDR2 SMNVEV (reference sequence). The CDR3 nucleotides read TGTGCCAGCAGTTTCGTGTCAGGGGACGCGGCGGGCGAGCAGTACTTC. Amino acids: CASSFVSGDAAGEQYF.

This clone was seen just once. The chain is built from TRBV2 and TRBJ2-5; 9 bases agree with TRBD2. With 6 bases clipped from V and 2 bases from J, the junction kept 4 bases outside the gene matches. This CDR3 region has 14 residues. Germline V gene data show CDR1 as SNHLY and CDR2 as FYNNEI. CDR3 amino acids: CASSLAGNQETQYF. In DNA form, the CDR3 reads TGTGCCAGCAGCCTAGCGGGGAATCAAGAGACCCAGTACTTC.

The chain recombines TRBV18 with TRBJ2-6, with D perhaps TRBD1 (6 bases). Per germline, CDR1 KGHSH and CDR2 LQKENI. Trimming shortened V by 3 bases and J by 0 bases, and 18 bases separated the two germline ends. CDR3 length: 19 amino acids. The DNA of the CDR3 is TGTGCCAGCTCACCGATGACCTTACAGGGAATCTCTGGGGCCAACGTCCTGACTTTC. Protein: CASSPMTLQGISGANVLTF.

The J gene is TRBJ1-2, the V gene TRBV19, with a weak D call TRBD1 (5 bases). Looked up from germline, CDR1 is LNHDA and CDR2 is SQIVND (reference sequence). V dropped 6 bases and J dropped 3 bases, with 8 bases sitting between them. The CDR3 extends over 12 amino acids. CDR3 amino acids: CASSQTDYGYTF. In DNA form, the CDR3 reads TGTGCCAGTAGCCAGACAGACTATGGCTACACCTTC.

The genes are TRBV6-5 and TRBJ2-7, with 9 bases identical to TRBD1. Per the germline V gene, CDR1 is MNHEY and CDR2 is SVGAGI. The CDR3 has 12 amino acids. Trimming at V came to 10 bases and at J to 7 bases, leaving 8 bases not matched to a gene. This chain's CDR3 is CATGQGPSEQYF. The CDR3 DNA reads TGTGCCACCGGACAGGGGCCTAGTGAGCAGTACTTC.

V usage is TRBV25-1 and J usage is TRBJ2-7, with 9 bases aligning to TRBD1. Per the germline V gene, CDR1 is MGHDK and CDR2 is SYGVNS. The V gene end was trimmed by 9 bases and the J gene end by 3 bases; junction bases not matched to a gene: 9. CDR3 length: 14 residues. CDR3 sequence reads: CASSIPGQGYEQYF. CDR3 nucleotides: TGTGCCAGTTCCATTCCGGGACAGGGCTACGAGCAGTACTTC.

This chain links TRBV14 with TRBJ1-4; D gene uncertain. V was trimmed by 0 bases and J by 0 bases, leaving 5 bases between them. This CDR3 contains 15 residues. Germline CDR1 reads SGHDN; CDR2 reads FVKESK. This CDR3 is CASSQEAATNEKLFF. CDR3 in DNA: TGTGCCAGCAGCCAAGAAGCCGCAACTAATGAAAAACTGTTTTTT.

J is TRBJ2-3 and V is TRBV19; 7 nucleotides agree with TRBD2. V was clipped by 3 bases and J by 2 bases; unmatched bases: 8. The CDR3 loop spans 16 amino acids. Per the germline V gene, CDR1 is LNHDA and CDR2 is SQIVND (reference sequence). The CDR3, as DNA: TGTGCCAGTAGTATCTTGTTTGCGGGAGTCACAGATACGCAGTATTTT. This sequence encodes CASSILFAGVTDTQYF.

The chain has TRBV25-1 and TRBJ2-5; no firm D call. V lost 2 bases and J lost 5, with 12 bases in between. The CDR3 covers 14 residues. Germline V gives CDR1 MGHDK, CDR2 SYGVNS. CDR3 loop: CASSEVKKEETQYF. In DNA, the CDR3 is TGTGCCAGCAGTGAAGTGAAAAAAGAGGAGACCCAGTACTTC. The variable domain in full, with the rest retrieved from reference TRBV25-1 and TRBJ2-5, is EADIYQTPRYLVIGTGKKITLECSQTMGHDKMYWYQQDPGMELHLIHYSYGVNSTEKGDLSSESTVSRIRTEHFPLTLESARPSHTSQYLCASSEVKKEETQYFGPGTRLLVL.

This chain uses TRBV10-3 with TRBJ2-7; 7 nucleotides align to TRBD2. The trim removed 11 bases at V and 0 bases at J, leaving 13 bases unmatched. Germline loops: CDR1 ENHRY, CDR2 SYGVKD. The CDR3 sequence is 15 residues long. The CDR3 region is CAARGGSSGSYEQYF. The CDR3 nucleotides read TGTGCCGCTAGGGGTGGGTCTAGCGGCTCCTACGAGCAGTACTTC.

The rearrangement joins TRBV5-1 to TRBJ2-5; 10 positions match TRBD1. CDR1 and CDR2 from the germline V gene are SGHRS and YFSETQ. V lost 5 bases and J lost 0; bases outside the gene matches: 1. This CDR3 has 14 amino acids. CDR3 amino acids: CASRGQGYQETQYF. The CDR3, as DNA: TGCGCCAGCAGGGGACAGGGGTACCAAGAGACCCAGTACTTC.

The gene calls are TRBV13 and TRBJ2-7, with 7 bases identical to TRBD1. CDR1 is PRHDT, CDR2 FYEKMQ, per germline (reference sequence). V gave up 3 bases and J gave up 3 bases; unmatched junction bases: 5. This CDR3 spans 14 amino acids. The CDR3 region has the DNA TGTGCCAGCAGCTTGACAGGGAATATCTACGAGCAGTACTTC. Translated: CASSLTGNIYEQYF.

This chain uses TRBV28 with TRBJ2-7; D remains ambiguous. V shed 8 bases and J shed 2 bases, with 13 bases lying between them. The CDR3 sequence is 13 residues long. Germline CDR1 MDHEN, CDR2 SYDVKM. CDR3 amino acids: CASSRSNTYEQYF. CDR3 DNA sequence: TGTGCCAGCTCGCGGAGCAATACCTACGAGCAGTACTTC.

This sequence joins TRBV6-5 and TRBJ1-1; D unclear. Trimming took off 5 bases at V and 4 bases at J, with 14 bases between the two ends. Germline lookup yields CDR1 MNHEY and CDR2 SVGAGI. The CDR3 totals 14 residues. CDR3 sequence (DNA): TGTGCCAGCAGTCCAGACATGGTGGGCACTGAAGCTTTCTTT. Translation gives CASSPDMVGTEAFF.

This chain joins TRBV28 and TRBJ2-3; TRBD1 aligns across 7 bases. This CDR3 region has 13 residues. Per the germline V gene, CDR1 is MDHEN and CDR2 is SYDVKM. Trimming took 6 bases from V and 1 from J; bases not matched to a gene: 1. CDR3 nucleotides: TGTGCCAGCAGAACAGGGGGCACAGATACGCAGTATTTT. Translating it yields CASRTGGTDTQYF.

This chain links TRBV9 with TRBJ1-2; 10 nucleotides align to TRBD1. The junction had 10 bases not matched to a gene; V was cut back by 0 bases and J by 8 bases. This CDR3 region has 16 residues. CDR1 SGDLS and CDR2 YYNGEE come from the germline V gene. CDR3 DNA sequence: TGTGCCAGCAGCGTAGCGGCGGGACAGGGGATTAGGGGCTACACCTTC. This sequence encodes CASSVAAGQGIRGYTF.

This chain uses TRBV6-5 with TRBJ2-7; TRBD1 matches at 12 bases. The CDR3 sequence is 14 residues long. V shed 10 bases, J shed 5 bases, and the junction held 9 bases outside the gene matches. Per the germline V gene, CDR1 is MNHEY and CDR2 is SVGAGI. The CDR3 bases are TGTGCCAACAGGCTACGGGACAGGGGGCACGAGCAGTACTTC. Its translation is CANRLRDRGHEQYF.

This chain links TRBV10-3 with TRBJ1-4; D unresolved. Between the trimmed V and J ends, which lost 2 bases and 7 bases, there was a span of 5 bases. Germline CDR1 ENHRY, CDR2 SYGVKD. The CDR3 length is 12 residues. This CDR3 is CAISETAEKLFF. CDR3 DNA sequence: TGTGCCATCAGTGAGACTGCTGAAAAACTGTTTTTT.

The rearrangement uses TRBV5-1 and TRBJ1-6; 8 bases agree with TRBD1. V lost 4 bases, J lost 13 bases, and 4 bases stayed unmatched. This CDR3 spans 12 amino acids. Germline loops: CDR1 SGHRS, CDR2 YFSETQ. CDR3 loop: CASSPDRGPLHF. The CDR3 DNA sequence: TGCGCCAGCAGCCCCGACAGGGGCCCCCTCCACTTT.